Following are 6 T cell receptor beta chains from one sample sequenced in a study of shared clonotypes between healthy human individuals. Data came from immunoSEQ multiplex PCR; TCRdb stores just in-frame clones and leaves some out. The table records about 2 million clones, 85% to 95% of them present only once. The sequenced sample was naive CD4+ T cells sorted from blood. Sample subset: CD45RA+ positively selected. These receptors all come from a man younger than 30 in good health.

The J gene is TRBJ1-5, the V gene TRBV6-6; 7 positions match TRBD1. V shed 11 bases and J 5 bases; nucleotides not matched to a gene: 9. The germline V gene has CDR1 MNHNY and CDR2 SVGAGI (reference sequence). CDR3 length: 13 residues. CDR3 DNA sequence: TGTGCCGGGGGGGACAGAAAAGATCAGCCCCAGCATTTT. Residues: CAGGDRKDQPQHF.

The chain has TRBV6-1 and TRBJ2-4, with D perhaps matching TRBD2 (6 bases). Trimming cost V 5 bases and J 0 bases, with 11 bases left between them. Germline V gene lookup returns CDR1 MNHNS and CDR2 SASEGT. The CDR3 runs 15 residues. DNA of the CDR3: TGTGCCAGCAGTCTCGGCGGGGTAGCCAAAAACATTCAGTACTTC. It codes for CASSLGGVAKNIQYF.

The chain combines TRBV28 with TRBJ1-1; the D gene is possibly TRBD1 (6 bases). CDR3 length equals 14 residues. Per germline, CDR1 MDHEN and CDR2 SYDVKM. The germline V and J ends were trimmed by 2 bases and 5 bases, with 12 bases remaining between them. CDR3 protein: CASSLPRGITEAFF. The CDR3 coding sequence is TGTGCCAGCAGTTTACCCAGGGGAATTACTGAAGCTTTCTTT.

This clone appeared a single time. V gene TRBV2 combines with J gene TRBJ1-5; weak D call: TRBD1 (6 bases). Trimming left V 4 bases short and J 0 bases short, with 10 bases between. CDR1 is SNHLY and CDR2 is FYNNEI in the germline V gene. The CDR3 is 15 amino acids. The CDR3 DNA follows: TGTGCCAGCAGTGCCCAGGGGTATAGCAATCAGCCCCAGCATTTT. It is translated as CASSAQGYSNQPQHF.

V gene TRBV29-1 combines with J gene TRBJ2-5, with 12 bases aligning to TRBD2. V shed 0 bases and J 4 bases; nucleotides not matched to a gene: 3. This CDR3 contains 15 residues. CDR1 and CDR2 from the germline V gene are SQVTM and ANQGSEA. CDR3 sequence reads: CSVEETGLAGETQYF. CDR3 DNA: TGCAGCGTTGAAGAGACGGGACTAGCGGGAGAGACCCAGTACTTC.

This clone showed up just once. The chain has TRBV6-1 and TRBJ2-7; 9 bases align to TRBD2. Germline CDR1 MNHNS, CDR2 SASEGT. V lost 10 bases to trimming and J lost 0 bases; unmatched junction nucleotides: 4. This CDR3 is 13 amino acids long. The CDR3 loop reads CATLAGSSYEQYF. CDR3 sequence (DNA): TGTGCCACCCTAGCGGGAAGCTCCTACGAGCAGTACTTC.